A selection of T cell receptor beta chains follows, all from one sample in a study of human T cells and chemical hapten exposure. In TCRdb, the RACE reads were re-called with MiXCR into one record per CDR3 protein. The sample holds under 300,000 distinct CDR3 sequences, approximately 8.6% seen once. This material consisted of whole blood, taken in connection with sensitization to the hapten diphenylcyclopropenone (DPC). The receptors derive from a woman in her forties with alopecia areata. Some clones in this sample may be carry-over from other donors' samples. Both conserved end residues are part of each CDR3. Each record gives: CDR3 DNA, CDR3 protein, D gene, V gene, J gene, clone size. D genes are given only for firm matches. Where a row states a size, it is once, few, many or the class of an expanded clone; other rows omit it.

CDR3nt: TGTGCCAGCGCCAACCCAGGGACCAACAATCAGCCCCAGCATTTT
CDR3aa: CASANPGTNNQPQHF
d_gene: .
v_gene: TRBV28
j_gene: TRBJ1-5
abundance: .

CDR3nt: TGTGCCAGCAGTCTCCGGGACAGTTATCAGCCCCAGCATTTT
CDR3aa: CASSLRDSYQPQHF
d_gene: TRBD1
v_gene: TRBV12-3/TRBV12-4
j_gene: TRBJ1-5
abundance: .

CDR3nt: TGTGCCAGCAGCTCACCTGTGGCAGGGGGGTATGGCTACACCTTC
CDR3aa: CASSSPVAGGYGYTF
d_gene: TRBD1
v_gene: TRBV7-2
j_gene: TRBJ1-2
abundance: .

CDR3nt: TGTGCCAGCAGTTACAAACTAGCGGGTCCAACTAGCACAGATACGCAGTATTTT
CDR3aa: CASSYKLAGPTSTDTQYF
d_gene: TRBD2
v_gene: TRBV6-5
j_gene: TRBJ2-3
abundance: many

CDR3nt: TGTGCCAGCAGCCAAGGACCGGGAGGGAAGCATACGCAGTATTTT
CDR3aa: CASSQGPGGKHTQYF
d_gene: TRBD2
v_gene: TRBV3-1
j_gene: TRBJ2-3
abundance: .

CDR3nt: TGTGCCAGCATTAGAATCCCAGCCGGGGAGCTGTTTTTT
CDR3aa: CASIRIPAGELFF
d_gene: .
v_gene: TRBV6-2/TRBV6-3
j_gene: TRBJ2-2
abundance: .

CDR3nt: TGTGCCAGCAGCACCCCTCCCTACGAGCAGTACTTC
CDR3aa: CASSTPPYEQYF
d_gene: .
v_gene: TRBV6-5
j_gene: TRBJ2-7
abundance: few

CDR3nt: TGCAGTGCTAGGTACGGGAGTTTCAACAATGAGCAGTTCTTC
CDR3aa: CSARYGSFNNEQFF
d_gene: .
v_gene: TRBV20-1
j_gene: TRBJ2-1
abundance: few

CDR3nt: TGTGCCAGCAGCTTATCTACAGAGGCCGGGGAGCTGTTTTTT
CDR3aa: CASSLSTEAGELFF
d_gene: .
v_gene: TRBV7-2
j_gene: TRBJ2-2
abundance: .

CDR3nt: TGTGCCAGCAGCCCCTGGGGTAGGACAGGGCTCTACGAGCAGTACTTC
CDR3aa: CASSPWGRTGLYEQYF
d_gene: TRBD1
v_gene: TRBV12-3/TRBV12-4
j_gene: TRBJ2-7
abundance: few

CDR3nt: TGTGCCACCAGTACAAGGCACAATGAGCAGTTCTTC
CDR3aa: CATSTRHNEQFF
d_gene: .
v_gene: TRBV24-1
j_gene: TRBJ2-1
abundance: .

CDR3nt: TGTGCCAGCAGTTACTCGGGGGGAGAAGAGACCCAGTACTTC
CDR3aa: CASSYSGGEETQYF
d_gene: .
v_gene: TRBV6-6
j_gene: TRBJ2-5
abundance: few

CDR3nt: TGTGCCACCAGTGATTTTGTATCTGGAAGGCAGGATACGCAGTATTTT
CDR3aa: CATSDFVSGRQDTQYF
d_gene: .
v_gene: TRBV24-1
j_gene: TRBJ2-3
abundance: once

CDR3nt: TGTGCCAGCACCCCCTCCGGGACAGGGTTAGGCTACACCTTC
CDR3aa: CASTPSGTGLGYTF
d_gene: TRBD1
v_gene: TRBV6-5
j_gene: TRBJ1-2
abundance: many

CDR3nt: TGTGCCAGCAGCGTAGCTGGGGGCGGGGAGCAGTACTTC
CDR3aa: CASSVAGGGEQYF
d_gene: .
v_gene: TRBV9
j_gene: TRBJ2-7
abundance: .

CDR3nt: TGTGCCAGCAGCTTAGATATCGGGACCGAGCTTGTGCGTGGCTACACCTTC
CDR3aa: CASSLDIGTELVRGYTF
d_gene: .
v_gene: TRBV7-9
j_gene: TRBJ1-2
abundance: few

CDR3nt: TGTGCCAGCAGAGAGGGGGCGCTAAACTATGGCTACACCTTC
CDR3aa: CASREGALNYGYTF
d_gene: TRBD1
v_gene: TRBV7-2
j_gene: TRBJ1-2
abundance: few

CDR3nt: TGTGCCAGCAGCCAAGATGGGACTAGTGTAGATACGCAGTATTTT
CDR3aa: CASSQDGTSVDTQYF
d_gene: TRBD2
v_gene: TRBV3-1
j_gene: TRBJ2-3
abundance: few

CDR3nt: TGTGCCAGCAGTTACCTCCCCGGGGACAGGGTCGAAGATACGCAGTATTTT
CDR3aa: CASSYLPGDRVEDTQYF
d_gene: TRBD1
v_gene: TRBV6-2/TRBV6-3
j_gene: TRBJ2-3
abundance: .

CDR3nt: TGTGCCAGCAGTGTCTCTCAGCCCCAGCATTTT
CDR3aa: CASSVSQPQHF
d_gene: .
v_gene: TRBV6-1
j_gene: TRBJ1-5
abundance: .

CDR3nt: TGTGCCATCAGTGAGGGTTGGTCAGACGCATTATTCAGAGAGACCCAGTACTTC
CDR3aa: CAISEGWSDALFRETQYF
d_gene: .
v_gene: TRBV10-3
j_gene: TRBJ2-5
abundance: many

CDR3nt: TGTGCCAGCTCGCCGGGACTAGCCCGTTACGAGCAGTACTTC
CDR3aa: CASSPGLARYEQYF
d_gene: TRBD2
v_gene: TRBV18
j_gene: TRBJ2-7
abundance: few

CDR3nt: TGTGCCAGCCGGACCGGGACTAGTGACTATGAGCAGTTCTTC
CDR3aa: CASRTGTSDYEQFF
d_gene: TRBD2
v_gene: TRBV28
j_gene: TRBJ2-1
abundance: .

CDR3nt: TGTGCCAGCAGCTTGGGGGCGGCTGGGGCCAACGTCCTGACTTTC
CDR3aa: CASSLGAAGANVLTF
d_gene: .
v_gene: TRBV7-3
j_gene: TRBJ2-6
abundance: many

CDR3nt: TGTGCCAGCAGTTTCCCGACCAGGAGAACAGCTACTTTGAACACTGAAGCTTTCTTT
CDR3aa: CASSFPTRRTATLNTEAFF
d_gene: .
v_gene: TRBV28
j_gene: TRBJ1-1
abundance: many

CDR3nt: TGTGCCAGCAGGATCCGACTAGCGGGAGGGGAAGAGACCCAGTACTTC
CDR3aa: CASRIRLAGGEETQYF
d_gene: TRBD2
v_gene: TRBV12-3/TRBV12-4
j_gene: TRBJ2-5
abundance: many

CDR3nt: TGTGCCAGCAGCTTAGATAACGGAAGCTATGGCTACACCTTC
CDR3aa: CASSLDNGSYGYTF
d_gene: .
v_gene: TRBV7-2
j_gene: TRBJ1-2
abundance: few

CDR3nt: TGCAGCGTTGGAAGCGGGACAGTCAAAGGCACCCAGTACTTC
CDR3aa: CSVGSGTVKGTQYF
d_gene: .
v_gene: TRBV29-1
j_gene: TRBJ2-5
abundance: .

CDR3nt: TGTGCCAGCAGTTTCGACGGGAGCACTGAAGCTTTCTTT
CDR3aa: CASSFDGSTEAFF
d_gene: .
v_gene: TRBV6-5
j_gene: TRBJ1-1
abundance: .

CDR3nt: TGTGCCAGCAGTTACGAGGGGGCGAGCGGCTACACCTTC
CDR3aa: CASSYEGASGYTF
d_gene: TRBD1
v_gene: TRBV6-5
j_gene: TRBJ1-2
abundance: .

CDR3nt: TGTGCCACCAGCAGAGGACTTATCAGCTCTGGAAACACCATATATTTT
CDR3aa: CATSRGLISSGNTIYF
d_gene: .
v_gene: TRBV15
j_gene: TRBJ1-3
abundance: .

CDR3nt: TGTGCCAGCAGTTGGGCCCAGAACTACGAGCAGTACTTC
CDR3aa: CASSWAQNYEQYF
d_gene: .
v_gene: TRBV6-2/TRBV6-3
j_gene: TRBJ2-7
abundance: many

CDR3nt: TGTGCCAGCTCACCATCCGATACGCAGTATTTT
CDR3aa: CASSPSDTQYF
d_gene: .
v_gene: TRBV18
j_gene: TRBJ2-3
abundance: few

CDR3nt: TGCGCCAGCAGCCCGGGGGCTAGCGGGACGAATGAGCAGTTCTTC
CDR3aa: CASSPGASGTNEQFF
d_gene: TRBD2
v_gene: TRBV5-1
j_gene: TRBJ2-1
abundance: .

CDR3nt: TGTGCCAGCAGTCGAAGGGAGAATTCTGAAGCTTTCTTT
CDR3aa: CASSRRENSEAFF
d_gene: .
v_gene: TRBV11-1
j_gene: TRBJ1-1
abundance: .

CDR3nt: TGTGCCAGCAGCTCGTATCGGGGCGGGATAGGTACGCAGTATTTT
CDR3aa: CASSSYRGGIGTQYF
d_gene: .
v_gene: TRBV7-2
j_gene: TRBJ2-3
abundance: few

CDR3nt: TGTGCCAGCAGGACAGGGTTTGACTACGAGCAGTACTTC
CDR3aa: CASRTGFDYEQYF
d_gene: TRBD1
v_gene: TRBV12-3/TRBV12-4
j_gene: TRBJ2-7
abundance: .

CDR3nt: TGTGCCAGCAGTTACCCTATCTCGGGGAACACTGAAGCTTTCTTT
CDR3aa: CASSYPISGNTEAFF
d_gene: .
v_gene: TRBV6-2/TRBV6-3
j_gene: TRBJ1-1
abundance: few

CDR3nt: TGTGCCAGCAGTTTCACTAGCGGGAGCAATGAGCAGTTCTTC
CDR3aa: CASSFTSGSNEQFF
d_gene: TRBD2
v_gene: TRBV12-3/TRBV12-4
j_gene: TRBJ2-1
abundance: .

CDR3nt: TGTGCCAGCAGTGCTTCGGGACAGGGTAGAATAGGGACACTATACGAGCAGTACTTC
CDR3aa: CASSASGQGRIGTLYEQYF
d_gene: TRBD1
v_gene: TRBV28
j_gene: TRBJ2-7
abundance: .

CDR3nt: TGTGCCAGCAGTGACCCCAGGGCCAGCTCCTACGAGCAGTACTTC
CDR3aa: CASSDPRASSYEQYF
d_gene: .
v_gene: TRBV2
j_gene: TRBJ2-7
abundance: few

CDR3nt: TGCAGTGCTAGATTCGACCGCTCTGGAAACACCATATATTTT
CDR3aa: CSARFDRSGNTIYF
d_gene: .
v_gene: TRBV20-1
j_gene: TRBJ1-3
abundance: few

CDR3nt: TGTGCCAGCAGTGAAGCCCACAGGGGAGACAATCAGCCCCAGCATTTT
CDR3aa: CASSEAHRGDNQPQHF
d_gene: TRBD1
v_gene: TRBV2
j_gene: TRBJ1-5
abundance: .

CDR3nt: TGTGCCAGCAGCTTAGCGGGGCCGGTCACCACCTATGGCTACACCTTC
CDR3aa: CASSLAGPVTTYGYTF
d_gene: .
v_gene: TRBV11-3
j_gene: TRBJ1-2
abundance: .

CDR3nt: TGTGCCAGCAGCTGGAACACCGGGCCCTACAATGAGCAGTTCTTC
CDR3aa: CASSWNTGPYNEQFF
d_gene: .
v_gene: TRBV5-6
j_gene: TRBJ2-1
abundance: few

CDR3nt: TGCGCCAGCAGCCAAGAGCCTCCGGGAAGGTACAATGAGCAGTTCTTC
CDR3aa: CASSQEPPGRYNEQFF
d_gene: .
v_gene: TRBV4-3
j_gene: TRBJ2-1
abundance: .

CDR3nt: TGCGCCAGCAGCCCCTCTGCCTTCAATCAGCCCCAGCATTTT
CDR3aa: CASSPSAFNQPQHF
d_gene: .
v_gene: TRBV5-1
j_gene: TRBJ1-5
abundance: few

CDR3nt: TGCGCCAGCAGCCAAGGGTTGCCCGGGACATCCGGAAACACTGAAGCTTTCTTT
CDR3aa: CASSQGLPGTSGNTEAFF
d_gene: .
v_gene: TRBV4-3
j_gene: TRBJ1-1
abundance: .

CDR3nt: TGCAGTGCTAGAGCCGTCCGGGCGGCTCTGGCAAATGAGCAGTTCTTC
CDR3aa: CSARAVRAALANEQFF
d_gene: .
v_gene: TRBV20-1
j_gene: TRBJ2-1
abundance: few

CDR3nt: TGTGCCAGCAGCTTTGGACCGGGAGCTGAAGCTTTCTTT
CDR3aa: CASSFGPGAEAFF
d_gene: .
v_gene: TRBV5-5
j_gene: TRBJ1-1
abundance: .

CDR3nt: TGTGCCAGCAGTGGACGACTAGCGGGAAGTGAGCAGTTCTTC
CDR3aa: CASSGRLAGSEQFF
d_gene: TRBD2
v_gene: TRBV6-2/TRBV6-3
j_gene: TRBJ2-1
abundance: .

CDR3nt: TGTGCCAGCATCGACACCGGGGCTGAAGCTTTCTTT
CDR3aa: CASIDTGAEAFF
d_gene: .
v_gene: TRBV13
j_gene: TRBJ1-1
abundance: many

CDR3nt: TGTGCCAGCAGGCCCACCTCGGCAGATACGCAGTATTTT
CDR3aa: CASRPTSADTQYF
d_gene: .
v_gene: TRBV6-2/TRBV6-3
j_gene: TRBJ2-3
abundance: few

CDR3nt: TGTGCCAGCAGTGACCCTGTGGGGTTGTGGTATGGAAGTTCACCCCTCCACTTT
CDR3aa: CASSDPVGLWYGSSPLHF
d_gene: .
v_gene: TRBV6-4
j_gene: TRBJ1-6
abundance: .

CDR3nt: TGTGCCAGCAGTCTACAGGGATCCTATAGCAATCAGCCCCAGCATTTT
CDR3aa: CASSLQGSYSNQPQHF
d_gene: .
v_gene: TRBV28
j_gene: TRBJ1-5
abundance: many